A single sample is the source of the 20 T cell receptor beta chains below, sequenced in a study of blood T cell repertoires in COVID-19. Assay used: immunoSEQ multiplex PCR; TCRdb lists only in-frame clones, some missing. The sample lists about 670,000 clones; approximately 90% were seen once. What was sequenced was peripheral blood. These receptors were collected from a woman aged 18-35 years with acute or convalescent COVID-19.

The chain links TRBV30 to TRBJ2-3; 8 bases agree with TRBD1. The CDR3 is made up of 14 amino acids. Germline V CDR1 and CDR2: GTSNPN, SVGIG (reference sequence). V was clipped by 4 bases and J by 3 bases; unmatched bases: 6. This chain's CDR3 is CAWTPGQETDTQYF. The CDR3 DNA reads TGTGCCTGGACCCCGGGACAGGAAACAGATACGCAGTATTTT.

The rearrangement joins TRBV19 to TRBJ1-1; 11 nucleotides line up with TRBD1. CDR3 length: 14 amino acids. The germline V gene encodes CDR1 LNHDA and CDR2 SQIVND (reference sequence). V was pared by 7 bases and J by 7 bases, with 8 bases of the junction left unmatched. The CDR3 sequence is CASTPGQGVGEAFF. In nucleotides, the CDR3 is TGTGCCAGTACCCCGGGACAGGGGGTGGGTGAAGCTTTCTTT.

The chain couples TRBV9 to TRBJ1-1; 7 nucleotides match TRBD1. The length of the CDR3 is 16 residues. Germline CDR1 reads SGDLS; CDR2 reads YYNGEE. V lost 1 base to trimming and J lost 1 base; unmatched junction nucleotides: 7. The CDR3 reads CASSVLPTGKNTEAFF. The CDR3 DNA reads as TGTGCCAGCAGCGTACTACCGACAGGGAAGAACACTGAAGCTTTCTTT. The whole variable domain, filled in from reference TRBV9 and TRBJ1-1, reads DSGVTQTPKHLITATGQRVTLRCSPRSGDLSVYWYQQSLDQGLQFLIQYYNGEERAKGNILERFSAQQFPDLHSELNLSSLELGDSALYFCASSVLPTGKNTEAFFGQGTRLTVV.

The V call is TRBV9, the J call TRBJ2-3, with D tentatively TRBD2 (5 bases). CDR3 length equals 14 residues. The V gene's germline CDR1 is SGDLS and CDR2 YYNGEE. Trimming stripped 3 bases from V and 4 bases from J, with 12 bases between. The CDR3 nucleotides read TGTGCCAGCAGCGCCTCACTAGAACCAGATACGCAGTATTTT. Translating it yields CASSASLEPDTQYF. The full variable domain, rest sourced from reference TRBV9 and TRBJ2-3, is DSGVTQTPKHLITATGQRVTLRCSPRSGDLSVYWYQQSLDQGLQFLIQYYNGEERAKGNILERFSAQQFPDLHSELNLSSLELGDSALYFCASSASLEPDTQYFGPGTRLTVL.

The chain carries TRBV7-2 and TRBJ1-2, with a weak D call TRBD1 (5 bases). The CDR3 covers 14 residues. V shed 2 bases and J shed 12 bases, with 19 bases lying between them. Germline V gene sequence: CDR1 SGHTA, CDR2 FQGNSA. The DNA for the CDR3 is TGTGCCAGCAGCTTACCGGTCCCGGGGGTAGTAAACACCTTC. Its protein is CASSLPVPGVVNTF.

V and J are TRBV19 and TRBJ1-2; 12 bases are a match to TRBD1. This CDR3 has 15 amino acids. The V and J ends lost 5 bases and 8 bases, in that order; junction bases with no gene match: 9. Germline CDR1 is LNHDA and CDR2 is SQIVND (reference sequence). CDR3 in amino acids: CASSVPGQGARGYTF. CDR3 coding DNA: TGTGCCAGTAGTGTTCCGGGACAGGGGGCGAGGGGCTACACCTTC.

Regarding this clone: The junction differs from germline at one of its ends, possibly a read error. The chain uses TRBV7-9 and TRBJ1-1; tentative D call: TRBD1 (5 bases). From germline, CDR1 is SEHNR and CDR2 FQNEAQ (reference sequence). The CDR3 length is 13 residues. The CDR3 reads CASSLAPQKGLEF. The CDR3 DNA follows: TGTGCCAGCAGCTTAGCACCACAGAAGGGGCTCGAGTTT. The variable domain in full, with the rest retrieved from reference TRBV7-9 and TRBJ1-1, is DTGVSQNPRHKITKRGQNVTFRCDPISEHNRLYWYRQTLGQGPEFLTYFQNEAQLEKSRLLSDRFSAERPKGSFSTLEIQRTEQGDSAMYLCASSLAPQKGLEFGQGTRLTVV.

V gene TRBV11-3 combines with J gene TRBJ2-2; 8 bases line up with TRBD1. This CDR3 is 16 amino acids long. V was pared by 5 bases and J by 1 base, with 6 bases of the junction left unmatched. In germline, CDR1 is SGHNT, CDR2 YENEEA. As DNA, the CDR3 is TGTGCCAGCAGCCCAGGACAGGGAGAGAACACCGGGGAGCTGTTTTTT. Amino acid sequence: CASSPGQGENTGELFF.

V and J are TRBV15 and TRBJ2-1; tentatively, D is TRBD2 (5 bases). V was trimmed by 0 bases and J by 5 bases, leaving 26 bases between them. This CDR3 is built from 20 residues. Per the germline V gene, CDR1 is LNHNV and CDR2 is YYDKDF (reference sequence). This chain's CDR3 is CATSREPPDVVSAANNEQFF. CDR3 nucleotides: TGTGCCACCAGCAGAGAACCCCCCGACGTCGTGTCAGCGGCGAACAATGAGCAGTTCTTC.

The chain recombines TRBV6-2 or TRBV6-3 with TRBJ1-1; D not certain. Trimming cost V 6 bases and J 4 bases, with 21 bases left between them. The CDR3 length is 16 residues. Germline V gene data show CDR1 as MNHEY and CDR2 as SVGEGT. DNA of the CDR3: TGTGCCAGCAGCCTTCTCGAACGGGCAGAGGGCACTGAAGCTTTCTTT. Its translation is CASSLLERAEGTEAFF.

The CDR3 DNA reads TGTGCCAGCAATAACAGAATCGGGGGTCAGCCCCAGCATTTT. It translates to CASNNRIGGQPQHF. This rearrangement joins TRBV5-6 to TRBJ1-5, with D maybe TRBD1 (5 bases). Germline-derived CDR1 and CDR2 are SGHDT and YYEEEE. V gave up 6 bases and J gave up 6 bases, with 16 bases separating them. The CDR3 runs 14 residues.

CDR3 in DNA: TGTGCCAGTAGTATAGATCTTAGGGGCAGAGAGACCCAGTACTTC. Translated: CASSIDLRGRETQYF. The chain has TRBV19 and TRBJ2-5, with a possible D match to TRBD1 (5 bases). V gave up 0 bases and J gave up 4 bases, with 12 bases separating them. The CDR3 spans 15 residues. The germline CDR1 and CDR2 sequences are LNHDA and SQIVND (reference sequence).

The chain has TRBV21-1 and TRBJ2-1; the table's D call, TRBD1, has no DNA check behind it. TRBV21-1 is designated a pseudogene. There are 14 residues in the CDR3. CDR3 nucleotide sequence: TGTGCCAGTCCTGACACAAAAACATATAATGAGCAGTTCTTC. As protein: CASPDTKTYNEQFF.

The chain is built from TRBV24-1 and TRBJ1-4; 9 bases agree with TRBD1. The J segment lost 8 bases and the V segment lost 3 bases, leaving 9 bases of the junction unmatched. This CDR3 comprises 16 residues. Germline CDR1 reads KGHDR; CDR2 reads SFDVKD. CDR3 amino acids: CATSDPQGASGEKLFF. CDR3 coding DNA: TGTGCCACCAGTGATCCACAGGGGGCGTCCGGGGAAAAACTGTTTTTT.

The rearrangement joins TRBV11-2 to TRBJ1-4; 8 positions match TRBD1. The CDR3 covers 14 residues. The germline gives CDR1 SGHAT, CDR2 FQNNGV. The junction had 2 bases not matched to a gene; V was cut back by 4 bases and J by 4 bases. The CDR3 sequence: CASSSRGLNEKLFF. The CDR3 nucleotides are TGTGCCAGCAGCTCCAGGGGGCTTAATGAAAAACTGTTTTTT.

The V call is TRBV7-6, the J call TRBJ2-3, with D hard to call. V lost 3 bases and J 5 bases, leaving 15 bases between the germline ends. Germline CDR1 reads SGHVS; CDR2 reads FNYEAQ. The CDR3 loop spans 15 amino acids. For the CDR3, the DNA is TGTGCCAGCAGCTTGGTGTCCGGAGTAGGAGATACGCAGTATTTT. This gives the protein CASSLVSGVGDTQYF.

This clone was picked up one time. The chain links TRBV2 to TRBJ1-2; D unresolved. The V gene lost 6 bases and the J gene lost 3 bases, with 14 bases spanning the gap. The CDR3 runs 14 residues. Per the germline V gene, CDR1 is SNHLY and CDR2 is FYNNEI. CDR3 sequence reads: CASSPAGRHYGYTF. CDR3 in DNA: TGTGCCAGCAGCCCCGCTGGGCGCCACTATGGCTACACCTTC.

The V call is TRBV5-8, the J call TRBJ2-5; 8 bases are shared with TRBD2. The CDR3 extends over 14 amino acids. After removal of 4 bases from V and 5 bases from J, the junction contained 7 bases not matched to a gene. Per the germline V gene, CDR1 is SGHTS and CDR2 is YDEGEE. In DNA, the CDR3 is TGTGCCAGCAGCAGCGGGGGCCCACGGGAGACCCAGTACTTC. Protein: CASSSGGPRETQYF.

The genes are TRBV6-5 and TRBJ1-5; 7 bases are shared with TRBD1. This CDR3 has 12 residues. Losses at the gene ends were 7 bases for V and 5 bases for J; bases not matched to a gene: 2. Per germline, CDR1 MNHEY and CDR2 SVGAGI. DNA for the CDR3: TGTGCCAGCAACAGGGGAGATCAGCCCCAGCATTTT. Protein: CASNRGDQPQHF.

The J gene is TRBJ1-3, the V gene TRBV2; D gene ambiguous. The CDR3 extends over 16 amino acids. Germline CDR1 and CDR2: SNHLY and FYNNEI. The germline V and J ends were trimmed by 8 bases and 0 bases, with 17 bases remaining between them. The CDR3 loop is CASGRRETLSGNTIYF. Written as DNA, the CDR3 is TGTGCCAGCGGGAGGAGGGAAACTCTCTCTGGAAACACCATATATTTT.